The source of this TCR beta chain is a study of spatial heterogeneity in lung cancer. This clonotype was detected ten times or more. Germline values: CDR1 LNHDA, CDR2 SQIVND (reference sequence). V lost 5 bases, J lost 1 base, and 11 bases lay in between. This CDR3 contains 14 residues. Time point described: blood at routine non-recurrence follow-up after resection. Using its own MiXCR run on the 5' RACE reads, TCRdb lists one record per CDR3 protein. The sample lists some 20,000 distinct CDR3 sequences; 7% to 10% were seen once. The rearrangement uses TRBV19 and TRBJ1-1; D remains unclear. This material consisted of PBMCs, taken at follow-up. The sequence derives from a male donor with early-stage non-small cell lung cancer. The CDR3 protein is CASSLLYRNTEAFF. The DNA of the CDR3 is TGTGCCAGTAGTCTACTCTACCGGAACACTGAAGCTTTCTTT.